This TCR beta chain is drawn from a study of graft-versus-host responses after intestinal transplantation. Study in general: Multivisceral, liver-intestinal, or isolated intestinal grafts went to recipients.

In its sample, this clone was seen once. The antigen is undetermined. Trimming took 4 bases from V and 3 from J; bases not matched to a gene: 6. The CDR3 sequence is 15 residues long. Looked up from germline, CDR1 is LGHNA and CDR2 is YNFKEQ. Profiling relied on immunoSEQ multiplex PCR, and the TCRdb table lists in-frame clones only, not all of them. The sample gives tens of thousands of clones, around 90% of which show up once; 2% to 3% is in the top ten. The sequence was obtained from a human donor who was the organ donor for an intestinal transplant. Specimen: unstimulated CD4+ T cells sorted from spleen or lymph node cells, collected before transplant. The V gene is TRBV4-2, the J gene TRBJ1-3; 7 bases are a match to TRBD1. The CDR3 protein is CASSPETGYGNTIYF. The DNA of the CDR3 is TGTGCCAGCAGCCCCGAGACAGGGTATGGAAACACCATATATTTT.